This T cell receptor (beta chain) was retrieved from a study of blood T cell repertoires in COVID-19. The sample holds a few counts of this clone. Sequencing was performed with immunoSEQ multiplex PCR; in TCRdb, only in-frame clones are kept and a portion is missing. The profile shows nearly 250,000 clones, roughly four fifths of them singletons. Germline V gene data show CDR1 as SEHNR and CDR2 as FQNEAQ (reference sequence). V was pared by 5 bases and J by 5 bases, with 7 bases of the junction left unmatched. The CDR3 loop spans 16 amino acids. The sequenced material came from peripheral blood. The sequence was obtained from a woman aged 80 or older with acute or convalescent COVID-19. The rearrangement joins TRBV7-9 to TRBJ2-5, with 14 bases that match TRBD2. The CDR3 DNA reads TGTGCCAGCAGCCCGGGACTAGCGGGGGCTCTGGAGACCCAGTACTTC. This sequence encodes CASSPGLAGALETQYF.